Listed below are T cell receptor beta chains from one sample, sequenced in a study of blood T cell repertoires in COVID-19. Sequencing was performed with immunoSEQ multiplex PCR; in TCRdb, only in-frame clones are kept and a portion is missing. The table lists 350,000 to 550,000 clones, approximately 90% of them singletons. Input material: PBMCs or T cells enriched from blood (not recorded which). Source of these receptors: a man aged 25-40 years who had recovered from COVID-19. The CDR3 runs from the conserved cysteine through the conserved F or W. D genes are given only for firm matches. Where a row states a size, it is once, few, many or the class of an expanded clone; other rows omit it.

TRBD2	NA	TRBV20-1	TRBJ2-1	CSASRLAGGLEQFF	TGCAGTGCTAGTAGGCTAGCGGGAGGTCTTGAGCAGTTCTTC
NA	NA	TRBV14	TRBJ2-1	CASSQDLSLGNEQFF	TGTGCCAGCAGCCAAGATCTATCACTAGGGAATGAGCAGTTCTTC
TRBD1	NA	TRBV10-2	TRBJ2-5	CASSESGGEETQYF	TGCGCCAGCAGTGAGTCAGGGGGCGAGGAGACCCAGTACTTC
NA	NA	TRBV6-5	TRBJ2-7	CATDPRVVNEQYF	TGTGCCACCGACCCCAGGGTGGTAAACGAGCAGTACTTC
TRBD2	NA	TRBV5-4	TRBJ2-3	CASSSLAGTTDTQYF	TGTGCCAGCAGCTCCCTAGCGGGGACCACAGATACGCAGTATTTT
TRBD1	NA	TRBV7-9	TRBJ1-5	CASSTGQGASQPQHF	TGTGCCAGCAGCACCGGACAGGGGGCCAGTCAGCCCCAGCATTTT
TRBD2	NA	TRBV4-1	TRBJ2-7	CASSQPGLAGSSGEQYF	TGCGCCAGCAGCCAACCGGGACTAGCGGGATCCTCGGGTGAGCAGTACTTC
NA	NA	TRBV27	TRBJ2-7	CASSSTPTGFGQYF	TGTGCCAGCAGTTCAACGCCGACAGGCTTCGGGCAGTACTTC
NA	NA	TRBV28	TRBJ1-5	CASTLEVNQPQHF	TGTGCCAGCACGCTTGAGGTCAATCAGCCCCAGCATTTT
NA	NA	TRBV11-3	TRBJ2-7	CASSSGFTPGEQYF	TGTGCCAGCAGCTCGGGTTTCACCCCCGGGGAGCAGTACTTC
TRBD1	NA	TRBV24-1	TRBJ2-3	CATSDLPGGFTDTQYF	TGTGCCACCAGTGATTTACCAGGGGGATTCACAGATACGCAGTATTTT
NA	once	TRBV13	TRBJ1-5	CASSFSGTTGGQPQHF	TGTGCCAGCAGCTTTAGCGGGACCACAGGAGGTCAGCCCCAGCATTTT
TRBD1	NA	TRBV2	TRBJ1-2	CATMPGQDVGYTF	TGTGCCACCATGCCGGGACAGGATGTTGGCTACACCTTC
NA	NA	TRBV30	TRBJ2-3	CAWNSNGDTDTQYF	TGTGCCTGGAACAGTAACGGGGACACAGATACGCAGTATTTT
NA	NA	TRBV18	TRBJ2-3	CASSPLRGPSTDTQYF	TGTGCCAGCTCACCACTCAGGGGTCCGAGCACAGATACGCAGTATTTT
NA	NA	TRBV9	TRBJ2-7	CASSGRDFTYEQYF	TGTGCCAGCAGCGGACGGGACTTCACCTACGAGCAGTACTTC
NA	NA	TRBV28	TRBJ1-2	CASSLGQPGGYTF	TGTGCCAGCAGTTTGGGGCAGCCGGGTGGCTACACCTTC
NA	NA	TRBV16	TRBJ2-6	CASSQTKSYFSGANVLTF	TGTGCCAGCAGCCAGACAAAATCCTATTTCTCTGGGGCCAACGTCCTGACTTTC
TRBD1	NA	TRBV12-3/TRBV12-4	TRBJ1-2	CASSRQGRGYTF	TGTGCCAGCAGCCGACAGGGTAGGGGCTACACCTTC
TRBD1	once	TRBV27	TRBJ1-2	CASTQFPGQGEYGYTF	TGTGCCAGCACCCAATTTCCGGGACAGGGAGAGTATGGCTACACCTTC
NA	NA	TRBV11-2	TRBJ1-1	CASSLAGDTEAFF	TGTGCCAGCAGCTTAGCAGGGGACACTGAAGCTTTCTTT
NA	NA	TRBV3-1/TRBV3-2	TRBJ1-1	CASSRYRVSNTEAFF	TGTGCCAGCAGCCGGTACAGGGTCTCGAACACTGAAGCTTTCTTT
NA	NA	TRBV29-1	TRBJ1-2	CSVVGREGYTF	TGCAGCGTTGTTGGGAGGGAAGGCTACACCTTC
NA	NA	TRBV4-2	TRBJ2-3	CASSPAWGEASTDTQYF	TGTGCCAGCAGCCCAGCGTGGGGGGAAGCTAGCACAGATACGCAGTATTTT
TRBD1	many	TRBV11-2	TRBJ2-5	CASSLDRGQGLQETQYF	TGTGCCAGCAGCTTAGACAGGGGACAGGGCCTTCAAGAGACCCAGTACTTC
NA	NA	TRBV18	TRBJ2-7	CASSPGTLKLGEQYF	TGTGCCAGCTCACCCGGGACACTGAAACTGGGGGAGCAGTACTTC
TRBD2	NA	TRBV19	TRBJ2-7	CASSIDGLAGNEQYF	TGTGCCAGTAGTATAGACGGACTAGCGGGCAACGAGCAGTACTTC
NA	NA	TRBV5-1	TRBJ1-6	CASGSQGRGNSPLHF	TGCGCCAGCGGCTCTCAGGGCAGGGGAAATTCACCCCTCCACTTT
NA	NA	TRBV7-2	TRBJ1-2	CASSSSITDYGYTF	TGTGCCAGCAGCTCCTCAATAACGGACTATGGCTACACCTTC
TRBD2	NA	TRBV7-8	TRBJ2-7	CASSPRAGAGSGEQYF	TGTGCCAGCAGCCCGCGAGCGGGAGCTGGCTCGGGTGAGCAGTACTTC
TRBD1	NA	TRBV11-2	TRBJ1-1	CASSLETGGSGTEAFF	TGTGCCAGCAGCTTAGAAACAGGGGGTAGCGGCACTGAAGCTTTCTTT